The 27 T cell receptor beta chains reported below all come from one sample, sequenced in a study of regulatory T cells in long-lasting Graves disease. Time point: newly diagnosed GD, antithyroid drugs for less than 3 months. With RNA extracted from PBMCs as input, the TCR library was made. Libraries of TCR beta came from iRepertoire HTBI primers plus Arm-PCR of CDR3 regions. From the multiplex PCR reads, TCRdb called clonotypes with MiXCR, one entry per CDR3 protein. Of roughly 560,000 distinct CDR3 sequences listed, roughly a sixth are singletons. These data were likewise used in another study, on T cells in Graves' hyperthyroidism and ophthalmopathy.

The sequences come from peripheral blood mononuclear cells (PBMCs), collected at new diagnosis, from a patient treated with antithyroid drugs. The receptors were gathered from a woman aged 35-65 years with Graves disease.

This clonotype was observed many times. CDR3 bases: TGTGCCAGCAGTGACATAGCTGCTCAAGAGACCCAGTACTTC. The encoded protein is CASSDIAAQETQYF. This chain links TRBV2 with TRBJ2-5; D gene unclear. Germline loops: CDR1 SNHLY, CDR2 FYNNEI. The V and J ends lost 3 bases and 2 bases respectively, with 10 bases between them. CDR3 length: 14 residues.

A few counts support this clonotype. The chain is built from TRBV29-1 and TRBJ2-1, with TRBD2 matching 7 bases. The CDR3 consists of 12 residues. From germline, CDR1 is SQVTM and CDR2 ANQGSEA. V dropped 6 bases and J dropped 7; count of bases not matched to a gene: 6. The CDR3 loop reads CSVDVAGNEQFF. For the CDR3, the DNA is TGCAGCGTAGACGTAGCGGGTAATGAGCAGTTCTTC.

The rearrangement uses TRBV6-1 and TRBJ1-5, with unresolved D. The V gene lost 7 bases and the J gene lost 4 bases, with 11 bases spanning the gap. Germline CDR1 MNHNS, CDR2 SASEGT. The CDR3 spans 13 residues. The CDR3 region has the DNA TGTGCCAGCACCCTCTATTCGAATCAGCCCCAGCATTTT. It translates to CASTLYSNQPQHF.

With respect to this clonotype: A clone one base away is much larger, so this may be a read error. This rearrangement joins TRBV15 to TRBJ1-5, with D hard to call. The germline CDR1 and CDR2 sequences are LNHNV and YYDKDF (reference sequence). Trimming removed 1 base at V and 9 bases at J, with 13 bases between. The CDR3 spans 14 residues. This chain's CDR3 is CATSRGRSDRPQHF. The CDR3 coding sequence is TGTGCCACCAGCAGAGGCAGATCCGATCGGCCCCAGCATTTT.

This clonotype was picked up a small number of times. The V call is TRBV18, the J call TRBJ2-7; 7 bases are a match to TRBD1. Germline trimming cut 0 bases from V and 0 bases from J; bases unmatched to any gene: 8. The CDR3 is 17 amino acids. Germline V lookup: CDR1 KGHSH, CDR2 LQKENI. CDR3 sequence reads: CASSPPAGGRISYEQYF. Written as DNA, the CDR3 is TGTGCCAGCTCACCACCCGCAGGGGGTAGAATCTCCTACGAGCAGTACTTC.

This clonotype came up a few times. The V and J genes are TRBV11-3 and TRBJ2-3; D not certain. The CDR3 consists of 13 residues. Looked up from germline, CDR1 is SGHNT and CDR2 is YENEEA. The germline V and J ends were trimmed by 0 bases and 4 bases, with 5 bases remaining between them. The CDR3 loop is CASSLDSPDTQYF. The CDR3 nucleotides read TGTGCCAGCAGCTTAGATTCCCCAGATACGCAGTATTTT.

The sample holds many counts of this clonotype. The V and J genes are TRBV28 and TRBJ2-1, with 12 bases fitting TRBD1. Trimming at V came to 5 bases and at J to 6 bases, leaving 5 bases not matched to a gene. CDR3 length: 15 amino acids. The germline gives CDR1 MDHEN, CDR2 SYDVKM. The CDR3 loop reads CASSLGQGAGNEQFF. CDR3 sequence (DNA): TGTGCCAGCAGTCTGGGACAGGGGGCCGGCAATGAGCAGTTCTTC. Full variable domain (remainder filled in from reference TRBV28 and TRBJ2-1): DVKVTQSSRYLVKRTGEKVFLECVQDMDHENMFWYRQDPGLGLRLIYFSYDVKMKEKGDIPEGYSVSREKKERFSLILESASTNQTSMYLCASSLGQGAGNEQFFGPGTRLTVL.

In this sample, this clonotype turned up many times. CDR3 in amino acids: CASSRGIDQPQHF. The CDR3 DNA is TGTGCCAGCTCACGGGGTATAGATCAGCCCCAGCATTTT. This chain uses TRBV18 with TRBJ1-5; D unclear. This CDR3 has 13 residues. V was pared by 4 bases and J by 5 bases, with 9 bases between. The V gene's germline CDR1 is KGHSH and CDR2 LQKENI.

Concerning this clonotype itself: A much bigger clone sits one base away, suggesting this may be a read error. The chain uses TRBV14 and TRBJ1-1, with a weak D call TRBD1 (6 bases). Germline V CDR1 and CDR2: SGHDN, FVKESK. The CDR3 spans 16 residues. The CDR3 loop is CARSQGGTLMNTEAFF. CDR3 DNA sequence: TGTGCCCGCAGCCAAGGGGGGACCCTTATGAACACTGAAGCTTTCTTT.

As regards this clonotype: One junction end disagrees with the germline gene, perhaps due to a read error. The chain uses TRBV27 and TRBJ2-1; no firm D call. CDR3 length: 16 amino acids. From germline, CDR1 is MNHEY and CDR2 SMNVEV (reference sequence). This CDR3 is CASSLFVVRGNNEEFF. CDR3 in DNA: TGTGCCAGCAGTTTATTTGTAGTTCGCGGTAACAATGAGGAGTTCTTC.

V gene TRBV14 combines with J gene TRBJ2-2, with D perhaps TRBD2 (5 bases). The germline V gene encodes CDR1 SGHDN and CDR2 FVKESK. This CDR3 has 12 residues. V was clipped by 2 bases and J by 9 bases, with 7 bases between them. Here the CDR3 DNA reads TGTGCCAGCAGCCAACCCGGGAGGGAGCTGTTTTTT. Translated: CASSQPGRELFF.

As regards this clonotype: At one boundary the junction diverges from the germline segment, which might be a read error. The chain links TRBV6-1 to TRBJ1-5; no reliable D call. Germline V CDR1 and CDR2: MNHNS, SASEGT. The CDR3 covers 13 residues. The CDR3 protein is CASSKAANQPQHF. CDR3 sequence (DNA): TGTGCCAGCAGTAAAGCAGCGAATCAGCCCCAGCATTTT.

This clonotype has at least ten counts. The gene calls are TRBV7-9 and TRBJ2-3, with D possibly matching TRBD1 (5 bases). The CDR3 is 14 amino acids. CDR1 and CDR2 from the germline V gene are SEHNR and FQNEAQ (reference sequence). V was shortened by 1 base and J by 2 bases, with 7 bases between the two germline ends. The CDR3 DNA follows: TGTGCCAGCAGCTTAGAGGACAACACAGATACGCAGTATTTT. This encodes CASSLEDNTDTQYF. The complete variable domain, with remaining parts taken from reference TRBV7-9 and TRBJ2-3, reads DTGVSQNPRHKITKRGQNVTFRCDPISEHNRLYWYRQTLGQGPEFLTYFQNEAQLEKSRLLSDRFSAERPKGSFSTLEIQRTEQGDSAMYLCASSLEDNTDTQYFGPGTRLTVL.

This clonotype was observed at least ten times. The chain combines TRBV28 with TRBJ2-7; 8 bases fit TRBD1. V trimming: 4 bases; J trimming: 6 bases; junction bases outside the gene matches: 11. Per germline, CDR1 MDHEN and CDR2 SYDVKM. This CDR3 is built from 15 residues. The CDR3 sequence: CASSSQKTGAGEQYF. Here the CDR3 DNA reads TGTGCCAGCAGTTCACAAAAGACAGGGGCCGGCGAGCAGTACTTC.

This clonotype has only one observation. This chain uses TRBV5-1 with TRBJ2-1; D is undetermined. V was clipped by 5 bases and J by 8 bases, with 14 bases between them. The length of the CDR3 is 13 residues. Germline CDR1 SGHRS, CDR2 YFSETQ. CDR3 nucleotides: TGCGCCAGCAGGATGGCGAGTGGGGATGAGCAGTTCTTC. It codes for CASRMASGDEQFF.

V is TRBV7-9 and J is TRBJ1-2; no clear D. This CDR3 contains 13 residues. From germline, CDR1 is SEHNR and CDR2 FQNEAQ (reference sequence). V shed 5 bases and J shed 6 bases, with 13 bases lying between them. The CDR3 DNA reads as TGTGCCAGCAGCCCGACATTGCTACATGGCTACACCTTC. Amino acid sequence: CASSPTLLHGYTF.

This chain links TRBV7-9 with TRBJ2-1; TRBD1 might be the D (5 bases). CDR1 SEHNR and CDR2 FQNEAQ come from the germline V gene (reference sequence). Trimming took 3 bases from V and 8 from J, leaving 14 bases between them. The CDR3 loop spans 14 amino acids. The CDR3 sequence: CASSFVLQGDEQFF. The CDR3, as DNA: TGTGCCAGCAGCTTTGTTCTCCAGGGCGATGAGCAGTTCTTC.

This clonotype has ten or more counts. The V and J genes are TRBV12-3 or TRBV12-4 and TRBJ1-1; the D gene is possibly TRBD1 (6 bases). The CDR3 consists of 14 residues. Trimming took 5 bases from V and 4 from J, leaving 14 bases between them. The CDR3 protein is CASSTHRVRTEAFF. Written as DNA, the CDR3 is TGTGCCAGCAGTACACACAGGGTACGCACTGAAGCTTTCTTT.

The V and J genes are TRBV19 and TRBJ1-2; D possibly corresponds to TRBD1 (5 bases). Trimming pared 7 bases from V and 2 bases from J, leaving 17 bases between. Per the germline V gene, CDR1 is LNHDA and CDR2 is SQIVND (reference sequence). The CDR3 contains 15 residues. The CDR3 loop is CASIPPGRSNYGYTF. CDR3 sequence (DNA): TGTGCCAGTATCCCACCGGGACGGAGCAACTATGGCTACACCTTC.

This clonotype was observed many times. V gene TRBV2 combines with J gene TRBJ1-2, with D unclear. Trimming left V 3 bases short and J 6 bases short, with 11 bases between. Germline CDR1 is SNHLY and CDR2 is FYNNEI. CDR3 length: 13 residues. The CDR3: CASSDTAADGYTF. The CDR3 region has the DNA TGTGCCAGCAGTGACACCGCTGCGGATGGCTACACCTTC.

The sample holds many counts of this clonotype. The CDR3 here is CASRGASGGALDTGELFF. The CDR3 region has the DNA TGTGCCAGCAGAGGGGCTAGCGGGGGGGCGCTCGACACCGGGGAGCTGTTTTTT. The J gene is TRBJ2-2, the V gene TRBV2; TRBD2 aligns across 12 bases. Unmatched junction bases numbered 11, after V lost 6 bases and J lost 3 bases. The CDR3 sequence is 18 residues long. Germline CDR1 SNHLY, CDR2 FYNNEI.

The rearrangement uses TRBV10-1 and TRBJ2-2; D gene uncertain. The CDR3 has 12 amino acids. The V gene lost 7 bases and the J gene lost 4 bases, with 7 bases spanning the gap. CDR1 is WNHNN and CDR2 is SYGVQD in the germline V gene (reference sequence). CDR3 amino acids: CASKGSTGELFF. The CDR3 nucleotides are TGCGCCAGCAAAGGATCCACCGGGGAGCTGTTTTTT.

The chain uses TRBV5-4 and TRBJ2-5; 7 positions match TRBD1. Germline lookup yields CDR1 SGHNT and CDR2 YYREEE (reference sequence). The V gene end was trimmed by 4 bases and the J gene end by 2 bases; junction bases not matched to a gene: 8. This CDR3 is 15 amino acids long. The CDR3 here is CASSITTGRQETQYF. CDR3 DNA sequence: TGTGCCAGCAGCATCACGACAGGGCGGCAAGAGACCCAGTACTTC.

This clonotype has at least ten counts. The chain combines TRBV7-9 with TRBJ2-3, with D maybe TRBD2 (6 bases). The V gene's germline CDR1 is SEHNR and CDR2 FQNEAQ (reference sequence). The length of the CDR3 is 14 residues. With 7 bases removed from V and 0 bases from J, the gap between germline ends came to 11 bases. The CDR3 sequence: CASIWGTSTDTQYF. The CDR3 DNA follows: TGTGCCAGCATATGGGGGACTAGCACAGATACGCAGTATTTT.

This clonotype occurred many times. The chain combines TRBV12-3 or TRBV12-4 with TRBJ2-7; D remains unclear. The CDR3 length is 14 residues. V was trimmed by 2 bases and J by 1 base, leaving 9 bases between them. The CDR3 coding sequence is TGTGCCAGCAGTTTATATCCCGGGTCCTACGAGCAGTACTTC. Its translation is CASSLYPGSYEQYF.

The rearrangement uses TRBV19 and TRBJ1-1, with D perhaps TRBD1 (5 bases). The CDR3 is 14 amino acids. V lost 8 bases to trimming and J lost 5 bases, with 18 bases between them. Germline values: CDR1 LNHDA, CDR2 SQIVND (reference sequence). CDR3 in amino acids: CASVDTIGETEAFF. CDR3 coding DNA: TGTGCCAGTGTGGACACAATCGGGGAAACTGAAGCTTTCTTT.

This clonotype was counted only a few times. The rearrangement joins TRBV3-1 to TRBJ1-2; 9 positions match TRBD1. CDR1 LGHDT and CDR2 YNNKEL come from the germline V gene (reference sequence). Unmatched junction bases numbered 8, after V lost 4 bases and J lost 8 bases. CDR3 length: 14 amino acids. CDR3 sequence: CASSPPGQGVGYTF. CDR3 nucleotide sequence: TGTGCCAGCAGCCCTCCGGGACAGGGTGTAGGCTACACCTTC.